Each of the 20 T cell receptor beta chains below was sequenced from the same sample in a study of cytomegalovirus exposure and HLA in healthy donors. PCR involved 60 Vbeta and 13 Jbeta primers. Only in-frame clones appear in the TCRdb table, and some are missing; sequencing was by immunoSEQ multiplex PCR. The sample consists of about 140,000 clones, around 86% of them appearing once. Input material: PBMCs. The receptors derive from a female donor in good health and CMV-seronegative.

The chain has TRBV15 and TRBJ2-2, with 7 bases aligning to TRBD2. The germline V gene encodes CDR1 LNHNV and CDR2 YYDKDF (reference sequence). The CDR3 runs 16 residues. Losses at the gene ends were 0 bases for V and 3 bases for J; bases not matched to a gene: 4. The CDR3 coding sequence is TGTGCCACCAGCAGAGACCGCGGGAGTCACACCGGGGAGCTGTTTTTT. Its protein is CATSRDRGSHTGELFF.

The gene calls are TRBV6-1 and TRBJ2-2, with 10 bases identical to TRBD1. The V segment lost 10 bases and the J segment 5 bases; nucleotides outside the gene matches: 10. Germline V CDR1 and CDR2: MNHNS, SASEGT. This CDR3 has 15 residues. The CDR3 spells CATKPGQGKTGELFF. CDR3 nucleotide sequence: TGTGCCACCAAACCGGGACAGGGGAAGACCGGGGAGCTGTTTTTT.

The J gene is TRBJ2-7, the V gene TRBV6-1, with TRBD2 identical over 10 bases. V was clipped by 7 bases and J by 3 bases; unmatched bases: 6. Looked up from germline, CDR1 is MNHNS and CDR2 is SASEGT. The CDR3 is 14 amino acids. DNA of the CDR3: TGTGCCAGCACTCGACTAGCGGGTAGCTACGAGCAGTACTTC. It codes for CASTRLAGSYEQYF.

This clone was detected a few times. The rearrangement links TRBV6-6 to TRBJ1-1, with 8 bases lining up with TRBD1. V trimming: 7 bases; J trimming: 0 bases; junction bases outside the gene matches: 7. Germline V gene lookup returns CDR1 MNHNY and CDR2 SVGAGI (reference sequence). The CDR3 has 15 residues. CDR3 protein: CASKLQGEMNTEAFF. The CDR3 DNA reads TGTGCCAGCAAATTACAGGGGGAAATGAACACTGAAGCTTTCTTT.

In this sample, this clone is medium-sized (0.01 to 0.1%). The genes are TRBV6-1 and TRBJ2-1; TRBD2 matches at 12 bases. The CDR3 loop spans 18 amino acids. V lost 4 bases and J lost 0; bases outside the gene matches: 7. Germline V gene lookup returns CDR1 MNHNS and CDR2 SASEGT. The CDR3 nucleotides are TGTGCCAGCAGTGTACTAGCGGGAGGCCTATTCTCCTACAATGAGCAGTTCTTC. Its translation is CASSVLAGGLFSYNEQFF.

This clone appeared a single time. The gene calls are TRBV7-2 and TRBJ1-1, with D possibly matching TRBD1 (6 bases). Germline CDR1 is SGHTA and CDR2 is FQGNSA. This CDR3 has 14 residues. The ends were cut back, 5 bases at V and 1 base at J, with 11 bases in the middle. The CDR3 DNA sequence: TGTGCCAGCAGCACCGGGACACAGAACACTGAAGCTTTCTTT. This sequence encodes CASSTGTQNTEAFF.

This clone was picked up one time. The CDR3 coding sequence is TGTGCCACCAAACAGGGGGGCACAGATACGCAGTATTTT. Residues: CATKQGGTDTQYF. The chain recombines TRBV10-3 with TRBJ2-3, with 8 bases lining up with TRBD1. The germline V gene has CDR1 ENHRY and CDR2 SYGVKD. V lost 10 bases and J lost 1; bases outside the gene matches: 4. The CDR3 loop spans 13 amino acids.

The chain is built from TRBV9 and TRBJ2-7, with TRBD1 identical over 7 bases. Germline V gene lookup returns CDR1 SGDLS and CDR2 YYNGEE. The CDR3 length is 15 residues. The V and J ends lost 0 bases and 9 bases, in that order; junction bases with no gene match: 12. This CDR3 is CASSVAESTGSSQYF. The CDR3, as DNA: TGTGCCAGCAGCGTAGCTGAATCGACAGGGTCCTCGCAGTACTTC.

The chain is built from TRBV28 and TRBJ2-7, with 15 bases identical to TRBD2. After removal of 5 bases from V and 6 bases from J, the junction contained 17 bases not matched to a gene. CDR3 length equals 19 residues. Germline CDR1 is MDHEN and CDR2 is SYDVKM. The CDR3 DNA reads TGTGCCAGCAGTCCTTGGGGGCCCGGGGGACTAGCGGGAGGTTGCGAGCAGTACTTC. Its protein product is CASSPWGPGGLAGGCEQYF.

This clone was seen a handful of times. This chain uses TRBV7-3 with TRBJ2-3, with TRBD1 matching over 7 bases. The V segment lost 5 bases and the J segment 6 bases; nucleotides outside the gene matches: 11. The CDR3 is 15 amino acids. From germline, CDR1 is SGHTA and CDR2 FQGTGA. CDR3 bases: TGTGCCAGCAGCCCTCGTCCAGGGGGTAGGGATACGCAGTATTTT. Residues: CASSPRPGGRDTQYF.

The chain recombines TRBV7-3 with TRBJ1-5; TRBD1 might be the D (6 bases). CDR1 SGHTA and CDR2 FQGTGA come from the germline V gene. The CDR3 runs to 14 residues. Trimming took off 5 bases at V and 7 bases at J, with 15 bases between the two ends. CDR3 nucleotide sequence: TGTGCCAGCAGCCCCCTGGGGGGGGCCCAGCCCCAGCATTTT. Its translation: CASSPLGGAQPQHF.

Here the CDR3 reads CASSYGTSGRYEQYF. CDR3 bases: TGTGCCAGCAGTTACGGGACTAGCGGGCGCTACGAGCAGTACTTC. This sequence joins TRBV6-5 and TRBJ2-7, with TRBD2 matching over 12 bases. V lost 2 bases and J lost 3; bases outside the gene matches: 2. Germline CDR1 is MNHEY and CDR2 is SVGAGI. CDR3 size: 15 residues.

The V call is TRBV2, the J call TRBJ1-5, with TRBD1 matching over 8 bases. Germline lookup yields CDR1 SNHLY and CDR2 FYNNEI. Losses at the gene ends were 6 bases for V and 3 bases for J; bases not matched to a gene: 7. This CDR3 has 15 amino acids. The CDR3 region is CASSADRVNNQPQHF. The CDR3 bases are TGTGCCAGCAGCGCGGACAGGGTAAACAATCAGCCCCAGCATTTT.

The rearrangement uses TRBV6-5 and TRBJ2-3; 11 bases are shared with TRBD2. Trimming removed 5 bases from V and 4 bases from J; junction bases left unmatched: 2. The germline V gene encodes CDR1 MNHEY and CDR2 SVGAGI. This CDR3 contains 14 residues. CDR3 bases: TGTGCCAGCAGTAGGGGACTAGCGGCAGATACGCAGTATTTT. Amino acids: CASSRGLAADTQYF.

The rearrangement uses TRBV7-8 and TRBJ1-2; D may be TRBD1 (6 bases). The V gene lost 1 base and the J gene lost 5 bases, with 14 bases spanning the gap. Germline assignment: CDR1 SGHVS and CDR2 FQNEAQ. The CDR3 has 15 residues. The DNA for the CDR3 is TGTGCCAGCAGCTTAGTAGCAGGGGCGGGTTATGGCTACACCTTC. Residues: CASSLVAGAGYGYTF.

The rearrangement joins TRBV29-1 to TRBJ1-1; 7 bases line up with TRBD1. Germline CDR1 and CDR2: SQVTM and ANQGSEA. The V gene end was trimmed by 6 bases and the J gene end by 1 base; junction bases not matched to a gene: 5. The CDR3 has 13 amino acids. DNA for the CDR3: TGCAGCGTGTGGGGGACAGCGAACACTGAAGCTTTCTTT. Amino acid sequence: CSVWGTANTEAFF.

This clone was picked up a small number of times. The chain recombines TRBV7-3 with TRBJ2-1, with TRBD2 matching 12 bases. The CDR3 runs 15 residues. Germline trimming cut 4 bases from V and 4 bases from J; bases unmatched to any gene: 2. Germline lookup yields CDR1 SGHTA and CDR2 FQGTGA. As DNA, the CDR3 is TGTGCCAGCAGCTCGACTAGCGGGAGATACAATGAGCAGTTCTTC. Its translation: CASSSTSGRYNEQFF.

J is TRBJ2-7 and V is TRBV28; no firm D call. Per germline, CDR1 MDHEN and CDR2 SYDVKM. This CDR3 is 14 amino acids long. V was cut by 1 base and J by 5 bases, with 12 bases left in between. CDR3 region: CASSLFAQVHEQYF. CDR3 nucleotides: TGTGCCAGCAGTTTATTCGCCCAGGTCCACGAGCAGTACTTC.

This clone was observed a few times. CDR3 amino acids: CASSWGLAGGETQYF. DNA of the CDR3: TGCGCCAGCAGCTGGGGACTAGCTGGAGGGGAGACCCAGTACTTC. The chain carries TRBV5-1 and TRBJ2-5; 9 positions match TRBD2. The CDR3 is 15 residues long. V lost 3 bases, J lost 5 bases, and 8 bases stayed unmatched. CDR1 SGHRS and CDR2 YFSETQ come from the germline V gene.

Only one count was recorded for this clone. This sequence joins TRBV29-1 and TRBJ2-2, with 8 bases matching TRBD1. This CDR3 has 16 amino acids. Per germline, CDR1 SQVTM and CDR2 ANQGSEA. The V gene end was trimmed by 5 bases and the J gene end by 5 bases; junction bases not matched to a gene: 13. CDR3 sequence (DNA): TGCAGCGTTAGGGAAAGGACAGGGTCGGGGACCGGGGAGCTGTTTTTT. Its protein product is CSVRERTGSGTGELFF.